Detailed here is one T cell receptor (beta chain). Per the germline V gene, CDR1 is SGDLS and CDR2 is YYNGEE. The CDR3 is made up of 13 amino acids. Deletions cut 3 bases from V and 7 bases from J, with 11 bases between. The data originate from a study of shared T cell receptors in the human thymus. The method was immunoSEQ multiplex PCR; TCRdb's version includes in-frame clones alone and lacks a portion of them. Among some 760,000 clones listed, 70% to 90% were seen once. These data were also reused for a study on human thymus T cells. That paper adds: Resections obtained during corrective heart surgery supplied the thymus tissue.

The chain combines TRBV9 with TRBJ2-4; a weak D match, TRBD2 (6 bases). The sequencing input was thymocytes. The TCR comes from a girl under three years old with a congenital heart defect. CDR3 coding DNA: TGTGCCAGCAGCGGCGGGACTTCGAACATTCAGTACTTC. It specifies CASSGGTSNIQYF.